Sequencing of this T cell receptor (beta chain) was carried out in a study of T-cell memory formation after mild COVID-19. Overall study findings and caveats: Clones contracting day 15 to 85 were balanced CD4/CD8; later expanders leaned CD4+.

There are 14 residues in the CDR3. Germline-derived CDR1 and CDR2 are KGHSH and LQKENI. V was cut by 1 base and J by 9 bases, with 13 bases left in between. The authors produced TCR alpha and TCR beta cDNA libraries with sample barcodes and UMIs by 5'RACE using constant-segment primers. TCRdb re-analysed the 5' RACE reads in MiXCR, keeping a single row per CDR3 protein. The table has 110,000 or so distinct CDR3 sequences, over 15% seen once. There are a few counts of this clonotype. Its antigen remains unknown. The sequencing input was PBMCs or a T cell subset sorted from them (not recorded which). The receptor's source is a man younger than 30 who had mild COVID-19 (a few samples of this study predate the infection). Cell type and time point are not known. The chain uses TRBV18 and TRBJ2-1, with no clear D. CDR3: CASSPLLSNGEQFF. The DNA for the CDR3 is TGTGCCAGCTCACCACTACTCTCTAATGGTGAGCAGTTCTTC.